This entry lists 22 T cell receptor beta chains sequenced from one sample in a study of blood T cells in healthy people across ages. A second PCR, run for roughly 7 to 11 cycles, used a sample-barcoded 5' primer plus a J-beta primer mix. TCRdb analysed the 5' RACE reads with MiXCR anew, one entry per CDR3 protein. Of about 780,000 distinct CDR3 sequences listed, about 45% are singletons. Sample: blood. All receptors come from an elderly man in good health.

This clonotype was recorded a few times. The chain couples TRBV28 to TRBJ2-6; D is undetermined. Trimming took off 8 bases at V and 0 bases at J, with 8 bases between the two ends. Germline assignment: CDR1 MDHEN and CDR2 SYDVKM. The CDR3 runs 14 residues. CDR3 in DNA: TGTGCCAGCGCTATCCACTCTGGGGCCAACGTCCTGACTTTC. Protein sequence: CASAIHSGANVLTF.

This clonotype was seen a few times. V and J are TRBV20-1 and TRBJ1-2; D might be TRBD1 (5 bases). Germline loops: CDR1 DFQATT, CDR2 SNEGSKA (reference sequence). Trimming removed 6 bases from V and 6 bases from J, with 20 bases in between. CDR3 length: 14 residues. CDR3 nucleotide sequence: TGCAGTGCCAACCCCTCTAGGGGTGAGAATGGCTACACCTTC. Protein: CSANPSRGENGYTF.

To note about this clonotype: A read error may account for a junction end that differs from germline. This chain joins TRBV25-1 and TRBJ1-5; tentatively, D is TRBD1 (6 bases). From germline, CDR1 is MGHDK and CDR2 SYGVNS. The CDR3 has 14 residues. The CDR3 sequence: CAGSETGLNQPQHF. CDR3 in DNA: TGTGCCGGCAGTGAAACAGGGCTTAATCAGCCCCAGCATTTT.

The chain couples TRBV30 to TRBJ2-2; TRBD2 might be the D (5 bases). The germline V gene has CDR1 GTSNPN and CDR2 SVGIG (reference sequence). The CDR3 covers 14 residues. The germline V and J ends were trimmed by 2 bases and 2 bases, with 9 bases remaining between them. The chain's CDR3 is CAWSYGINTGELFF. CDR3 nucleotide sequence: TGTGCCTGGAGTTACGGGATCAACACCGGGGAGCTGTTTTTT.

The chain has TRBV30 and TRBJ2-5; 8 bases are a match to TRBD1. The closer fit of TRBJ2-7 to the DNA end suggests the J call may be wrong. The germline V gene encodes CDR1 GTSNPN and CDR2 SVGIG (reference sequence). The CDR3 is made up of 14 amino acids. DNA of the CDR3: TGTGCCTGGAGTGTATTGGACAGGGAAGCCGAGCAGTACTTC. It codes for CAWSVLDREAEQYF.

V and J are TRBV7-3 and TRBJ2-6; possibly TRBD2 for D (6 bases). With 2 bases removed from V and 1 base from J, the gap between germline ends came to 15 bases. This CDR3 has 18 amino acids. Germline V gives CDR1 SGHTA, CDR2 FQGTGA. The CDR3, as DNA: TGTGCCAGCAGCTTATGGGCGGGACGAACTTCTGGGGCCAACGTCCTGACTTTC. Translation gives CASSLWAGRTSGANVLTF.

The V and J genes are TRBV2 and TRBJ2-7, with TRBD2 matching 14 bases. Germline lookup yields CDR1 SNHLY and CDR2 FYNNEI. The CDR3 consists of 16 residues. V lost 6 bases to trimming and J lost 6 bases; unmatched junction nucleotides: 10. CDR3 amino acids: CASRLGLAGEWLEQYF. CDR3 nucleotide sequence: TGTGCCAGCAGGCTGGGACTAGCGGGAGAGTGGCTCGAGCAGTACTTC.

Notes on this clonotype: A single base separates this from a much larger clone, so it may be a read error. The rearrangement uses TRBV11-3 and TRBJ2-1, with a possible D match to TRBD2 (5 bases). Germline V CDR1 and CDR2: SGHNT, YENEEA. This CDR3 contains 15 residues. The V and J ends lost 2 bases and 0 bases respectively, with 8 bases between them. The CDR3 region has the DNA TGTGCCAGCAGCTTAAGCGGTAACTCCTACAATGAGCAGTTCTTC. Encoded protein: CASSLSGNSYNEQFF.

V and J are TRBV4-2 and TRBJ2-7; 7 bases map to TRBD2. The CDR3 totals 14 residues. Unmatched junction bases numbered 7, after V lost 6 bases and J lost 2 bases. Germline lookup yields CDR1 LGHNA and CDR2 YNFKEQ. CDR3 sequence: CASSPSGIPYEQYF. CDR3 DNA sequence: TGTGCCAGCAGTCCGAGCGGGATTCCCTACGAGCAGTACTTC.

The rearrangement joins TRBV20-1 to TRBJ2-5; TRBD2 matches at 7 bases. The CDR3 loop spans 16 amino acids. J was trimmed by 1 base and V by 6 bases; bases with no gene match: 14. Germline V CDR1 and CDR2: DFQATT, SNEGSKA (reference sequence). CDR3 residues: CSAITGAGVGQETQYF. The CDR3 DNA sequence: TGCAGTGCAATAACCGGGGCGGGAGTAGGCCAAGAGACCCAGTACTTC.

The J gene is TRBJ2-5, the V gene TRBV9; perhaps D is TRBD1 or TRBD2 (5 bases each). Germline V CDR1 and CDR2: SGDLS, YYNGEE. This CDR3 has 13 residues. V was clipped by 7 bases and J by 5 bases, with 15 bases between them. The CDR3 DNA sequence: TGTGCCAGCGGAAAGACGGGGCACGAGACCCAGTACTTC. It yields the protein CASGKTGHETQYF. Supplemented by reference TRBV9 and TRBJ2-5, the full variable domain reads DSGVTQTPKHLITATGQRVTLRCSPRSGDLSVYWYQQSLDQGLQFLIQYYNGEERAKGNILERFSAQQFPDLHSELNLSSLELGDSALYFCASGKTGHETQYFGPGTRLLVL.

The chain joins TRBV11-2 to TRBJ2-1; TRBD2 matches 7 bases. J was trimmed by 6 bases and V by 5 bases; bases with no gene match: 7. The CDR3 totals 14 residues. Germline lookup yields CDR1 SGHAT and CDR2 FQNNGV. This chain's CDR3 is CASSPGTTVNEQFF. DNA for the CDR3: TGTGCCAGCAGCCCCGGGACTACCGTCAATGAGCAGTTCTTC.

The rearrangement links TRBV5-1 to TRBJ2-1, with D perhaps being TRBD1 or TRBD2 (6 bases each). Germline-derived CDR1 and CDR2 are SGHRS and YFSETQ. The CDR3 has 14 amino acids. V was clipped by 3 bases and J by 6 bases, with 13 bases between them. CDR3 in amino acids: CASSWGAGTNEQFF. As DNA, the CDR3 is TGCGCCAGCAGCTGGGGGGCGGGCACCAATGAGCAGTTCTTC. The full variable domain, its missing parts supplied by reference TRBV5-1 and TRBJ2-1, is KAGVTQTPRYLIKTRGQQVTLSCSPISGHRSVSWYQQTPGQGLQFLFEYFSETQRNKGNFPGRFSGRQFSNSRSEMNVSTLELGDSALYLCASSWGAGTNEQFFGPGTRLTVL.

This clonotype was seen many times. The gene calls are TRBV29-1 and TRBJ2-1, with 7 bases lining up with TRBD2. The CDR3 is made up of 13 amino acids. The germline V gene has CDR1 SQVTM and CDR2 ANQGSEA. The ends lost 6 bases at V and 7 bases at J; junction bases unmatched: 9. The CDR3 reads CSVSSGGWNEQFF. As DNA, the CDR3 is TGCAGCGTCTCATCGGGAGGTTGGAATGAGCAGTTCTTC.

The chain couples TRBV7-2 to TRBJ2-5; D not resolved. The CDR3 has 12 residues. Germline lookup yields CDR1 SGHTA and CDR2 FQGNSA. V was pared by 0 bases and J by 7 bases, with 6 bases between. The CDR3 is CASSLAVGTQYF. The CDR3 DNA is TGTGCCAGCAGCTTAGCGGTCGGGACCCAGTACTTC. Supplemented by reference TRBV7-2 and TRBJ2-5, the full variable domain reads GAGVSQSPSNKVTEKGKDVELRCDPISGHTALYWYRQSLGQGLEFLIYFQGNSAPDKSGLPSDRFSAERTGGSVSTLTIQRTQQEDSAVYLCASSLAVGTQYFGPGTRLLVL.

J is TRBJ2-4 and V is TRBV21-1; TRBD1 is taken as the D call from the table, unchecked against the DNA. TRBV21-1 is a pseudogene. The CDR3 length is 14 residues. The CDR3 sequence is CARDDLGGKNIQYF. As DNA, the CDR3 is TGTGCCAGGGATGACCTGGGGGGCAAAAACATTCAGTACTTC.

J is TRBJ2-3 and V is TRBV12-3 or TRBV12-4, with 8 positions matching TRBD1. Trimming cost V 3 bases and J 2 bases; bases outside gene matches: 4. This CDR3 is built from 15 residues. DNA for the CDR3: TGTGCCAGCAGTTTTCGGACAGGGCACACAGATACGCAGTATTTT. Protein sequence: CASSFRTGHTDTQYF.

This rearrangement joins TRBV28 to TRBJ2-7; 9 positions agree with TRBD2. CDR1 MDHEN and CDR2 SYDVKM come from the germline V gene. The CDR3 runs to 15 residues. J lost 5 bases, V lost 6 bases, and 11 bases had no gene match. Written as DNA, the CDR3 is TGTGCCAGCAGCAGCCTAGCGGGGCGGGGGGACGAGCAGTACTTC. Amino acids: CASSSLAGRGDEQYF.

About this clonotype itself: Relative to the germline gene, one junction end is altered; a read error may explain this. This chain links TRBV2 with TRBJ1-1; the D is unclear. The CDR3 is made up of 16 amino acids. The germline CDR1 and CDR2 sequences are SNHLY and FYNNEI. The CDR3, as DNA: TGTGCCAGCAGTGAACCGGTTTGGGTGGGTGACACTGAAGCCTTCTTT. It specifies CASSEPVWVGDTEAFF.

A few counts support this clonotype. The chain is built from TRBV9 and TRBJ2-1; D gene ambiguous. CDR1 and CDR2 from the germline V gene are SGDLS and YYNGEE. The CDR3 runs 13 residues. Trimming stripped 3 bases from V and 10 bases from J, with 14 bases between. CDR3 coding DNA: TGTGCCAGCAGCGACTATAGGGATAACGAGCAGTTCTTC. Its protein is CASSDYRDNEQFF.

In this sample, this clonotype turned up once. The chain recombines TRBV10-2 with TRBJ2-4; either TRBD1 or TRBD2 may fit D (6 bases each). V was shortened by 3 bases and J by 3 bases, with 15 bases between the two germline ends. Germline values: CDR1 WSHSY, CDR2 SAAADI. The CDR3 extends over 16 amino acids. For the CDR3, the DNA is TGCGCCAGCAGTGACGTAGGGGGACTTGACAAAAACATTCAGTACTTC. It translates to CASSDVGGLDKNIQYF.

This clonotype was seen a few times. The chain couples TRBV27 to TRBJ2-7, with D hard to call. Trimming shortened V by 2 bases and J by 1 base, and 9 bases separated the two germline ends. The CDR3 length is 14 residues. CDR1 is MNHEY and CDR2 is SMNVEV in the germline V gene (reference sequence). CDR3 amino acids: CASSLSPTSYEQYF. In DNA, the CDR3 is TGTGCCAGCAGTTTAAGTCCAACATCCTACGAGCAGTACTTC.